This T cell receptor beta chain was captured by sequencing in a study of identical twins. The study's findings and limits: Models, which agreed with sharing between unrelated individuals, nonetheless underestimated the out-of-frame TCR alpha sharing seen in monozygotic twins. Clonotypes of the beta chain that were abundant in cord blood carried fewer insertions (memory repertoires showed none).

A template switching step contributed a universal primer site, while unique molecular identifiers were present in the cDNA. TCRdb used MiXCR to reprocess the 5' RACE reads, holding one entry per CDR3 protein. The repertoire holds about 1.7 million distinct CDR3 sequences, with about 30% as singletons. Germline V lookup: CDR1 SEHNR, CDR2 FQNEAQ (reference sequence). The CDR3 has 15 amino acids. Trimming removed 0 bases from V and 4 bases from J; junction bases left unmatched: 4. With respect to this clonotype: What it binds is not known.

What was sequenced was cord blood. The rearrangement uses TRBV7-9 and TRBJ1-1; TRBD1 agrees at 8 bases. The sequence derives from a newborn girl in good health. The CDR3 coding sequence is TGTGCCAGCAGCTTAGCCGGGACAGGACGCACTGAAGCTTTCTTT. This gives the protein CASSLAGTGRTEAFF.